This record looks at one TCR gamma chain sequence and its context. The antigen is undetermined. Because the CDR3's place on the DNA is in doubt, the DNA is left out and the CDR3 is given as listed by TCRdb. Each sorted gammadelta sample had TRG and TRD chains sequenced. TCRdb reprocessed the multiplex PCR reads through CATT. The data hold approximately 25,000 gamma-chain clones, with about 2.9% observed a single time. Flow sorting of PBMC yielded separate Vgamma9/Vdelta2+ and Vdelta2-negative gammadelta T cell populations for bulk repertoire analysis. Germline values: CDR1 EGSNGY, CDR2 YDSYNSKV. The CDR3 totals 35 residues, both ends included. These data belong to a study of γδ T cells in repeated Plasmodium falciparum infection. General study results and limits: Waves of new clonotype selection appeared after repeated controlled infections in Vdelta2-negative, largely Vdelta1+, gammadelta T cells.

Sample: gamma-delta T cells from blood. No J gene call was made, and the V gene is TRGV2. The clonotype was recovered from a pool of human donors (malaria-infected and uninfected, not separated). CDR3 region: CASTRNNLRLILRNLIENDSGVYYCVTWDRHKKLF.